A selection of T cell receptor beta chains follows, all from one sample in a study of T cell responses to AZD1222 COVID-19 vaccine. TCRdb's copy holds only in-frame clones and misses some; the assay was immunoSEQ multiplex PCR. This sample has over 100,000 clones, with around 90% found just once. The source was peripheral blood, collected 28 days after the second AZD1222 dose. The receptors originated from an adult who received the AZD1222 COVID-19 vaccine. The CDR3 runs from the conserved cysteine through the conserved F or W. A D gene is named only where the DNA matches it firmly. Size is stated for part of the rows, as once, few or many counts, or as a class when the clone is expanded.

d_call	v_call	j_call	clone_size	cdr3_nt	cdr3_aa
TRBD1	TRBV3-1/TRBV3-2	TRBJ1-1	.	TGTGCCAGCAGCCCGAGCCGACAGGGTAGGACTGAAGCTTTCTTT	CASSPSRQGRTEAFF
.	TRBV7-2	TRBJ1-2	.	TGTGCCAGCAGCTTAGACCTCCCCGGGGGCTTTGGCTACACCTTC	CASSLDLPGGFGYTF
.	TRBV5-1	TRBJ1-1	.	TGCGCCAGCAGCTTGTGGACAGCTAACACTGAAGCTTTCTTT	CASSLWTANTEAFF
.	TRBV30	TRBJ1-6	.	TGTGCCTGGAACGCAGGGATGGATTCACCCCTCCACTTT	CAWNAGMDSPLHF
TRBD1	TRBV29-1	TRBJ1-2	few	TGCAGCGTTGAAGAATTCCAGGGGGCGAGCTACACCTTC	CSVEEFQGASYTF
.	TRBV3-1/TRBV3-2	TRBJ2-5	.	TGTGCCAGCAGCCAGGCCTTCTCAGGGGCCCAAGAGACCCAGTACTTC	CASSQAFSGAQETQYF
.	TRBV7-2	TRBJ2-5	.	TGTGCCAGCAGCTTAGGGGCAGGGGCGGGGACCCAGTACTTC	CASSLGAGAGTQYF
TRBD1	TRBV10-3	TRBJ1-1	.	TGTGCCATCAGGAAACAGGGGCTGAACACTGAAGCTTTCTTT	CAIRKQGLNTEAFF
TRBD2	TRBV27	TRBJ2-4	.	TGTGCCGCGGTAGCGGGGGGGCCTGGGGACATTCAGTACTTC	CAAVAGGPGDIQYF
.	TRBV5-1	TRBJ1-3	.	TGCGCCAGCAGCTTGTGGAGCCCCGGCGGCTACTCTGGAAACACCATATATTTT	CASSLWSPGGYSGNTIYF
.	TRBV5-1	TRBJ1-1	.	TGCGCCAGCAGCACGGGACCCCTGAACACTGAAGCTTTCTTT	CASSTGPLNTEAFF
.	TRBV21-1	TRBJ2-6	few	TGTGCCAGCAGCAGCGGACAGGGGAGCTCTGGGGCCAACGTCCTGACTTTC	CASSSGQGSSGANVLTF
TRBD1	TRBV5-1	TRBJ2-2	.	TGCGCCAGCAGCTTGAGACAGGGGGCCCCCGCGAACACCGGGGAGCTGTTTTTT	CASSLRQGAPANTGELFF
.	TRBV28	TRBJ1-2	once	TGTGCCAGCAGGGTGACAGGATATGGCTACACCTTC	CASRVTGYGYTF
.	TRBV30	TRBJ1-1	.	TGTGCCTGGAGCGTTAGCGAGTTTACTGAAGCTTTCTTT	CAWSVSEFTEAFF
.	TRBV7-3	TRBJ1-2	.	TGTGCCAGCAGCTTAAGGGCAGGGGATGGCTACACCTTC	CASSLRAGDGYTF
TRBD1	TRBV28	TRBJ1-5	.	TGTGCCAGCAGGGTCTGGACAGGTTTACAGCCCCAGCATTTT	CASRVWTGLQPQHF